This entry features one T cell receptor beta chain sequence. As yet, its antigen is unknown. Each subset's genomic DNA was split evenly across several immunoSEQ plates. The assay was immunoSEQ multiplex PCR, and TCRdb's table has in-frame clones only and misses some. This table holds about 1.1 million clones, 77% found once. Splitting the CD4+ cells yielded a CD45RA+ naive subset and a CD45RA-negative memory subset. The data derive from a study of shared clonotypes between healthy human individuals. General study results and limits: What rarefaction showed was incomplete sorted-subset sequencing despite large depth. Investigators collected only blood, and repertoires in tissues likely differ.

This CDR3 has 14 amino acids. Germline assignment: CDR1 LGHNA and CDR2 YNFKEQ. Trimming stripped 0 bases from V and 4 bases from J, with 9 bases between. The source is a man between 18 and 35 years old in good health. Some clones in this sample may be carry-over from other donors' samples. Material for sequencing was memory CD4+ T cells from PBMCs. Stated subset: CD45RA-negative fraction. V is TRBV4-2 and J is TRBJ1-1; no definite D call. The CDR3 DNA reads as TGTGCCAGCAGCCAAGAGGGGTTCGGCACTGAAGCTTTCTTT. It yields the protein CASSQEGFGTEAFF.